This TCR beta chain came from a study of OX40 agonist ivuxolimab in advanced cancers. Turning to the study itself: Ivuxolimab, an agonistic anti-OX40 (CD134) antibody, was given to patients. Six ivuxolimab dose levels, 0.01 to 10 mg/kg, were given intravenously every 2 weeks.

The method was immunoSEQ multiplex PCR; TCRdb's version includes in-frame clones alone and lacks a portion of them. The sample carries approximately 82,000 clones, 84% recorded once. Peripheral blood came from all dose cohorts at three timepoints. This clone was observed once. As yet, its antigen is unknown. One junction end does not reproduce the germline sequence, and a read error may be involved. Study-level points and caveats: Nonresponders included some who also had low normalized T-cell clonal expansion.

This TCR derives from an adult with an advanced solid tumor such as melanoma, head and neck, liver or kidney cancer. The sequenced sample was CD4+ or CD8+ T cells sorted from blood, obtained in a trial of the OX40 agonist ivuxolimab.

This chain's CDR3 is CAISEYRVGQETQYF. In DNA, the CDR3 is TGTGCCATCAGTGAGTACAGGGTCGGGCAAGAGACCCAGTACTTC. This chain connects TRBV10-2 to TRBJ2-5; a possible D gene is TRBD1 (6 bases). Germline-derived CDR1 and CDR2 are WSHSY and SAAADI. There are 15 residues in the CDR3.